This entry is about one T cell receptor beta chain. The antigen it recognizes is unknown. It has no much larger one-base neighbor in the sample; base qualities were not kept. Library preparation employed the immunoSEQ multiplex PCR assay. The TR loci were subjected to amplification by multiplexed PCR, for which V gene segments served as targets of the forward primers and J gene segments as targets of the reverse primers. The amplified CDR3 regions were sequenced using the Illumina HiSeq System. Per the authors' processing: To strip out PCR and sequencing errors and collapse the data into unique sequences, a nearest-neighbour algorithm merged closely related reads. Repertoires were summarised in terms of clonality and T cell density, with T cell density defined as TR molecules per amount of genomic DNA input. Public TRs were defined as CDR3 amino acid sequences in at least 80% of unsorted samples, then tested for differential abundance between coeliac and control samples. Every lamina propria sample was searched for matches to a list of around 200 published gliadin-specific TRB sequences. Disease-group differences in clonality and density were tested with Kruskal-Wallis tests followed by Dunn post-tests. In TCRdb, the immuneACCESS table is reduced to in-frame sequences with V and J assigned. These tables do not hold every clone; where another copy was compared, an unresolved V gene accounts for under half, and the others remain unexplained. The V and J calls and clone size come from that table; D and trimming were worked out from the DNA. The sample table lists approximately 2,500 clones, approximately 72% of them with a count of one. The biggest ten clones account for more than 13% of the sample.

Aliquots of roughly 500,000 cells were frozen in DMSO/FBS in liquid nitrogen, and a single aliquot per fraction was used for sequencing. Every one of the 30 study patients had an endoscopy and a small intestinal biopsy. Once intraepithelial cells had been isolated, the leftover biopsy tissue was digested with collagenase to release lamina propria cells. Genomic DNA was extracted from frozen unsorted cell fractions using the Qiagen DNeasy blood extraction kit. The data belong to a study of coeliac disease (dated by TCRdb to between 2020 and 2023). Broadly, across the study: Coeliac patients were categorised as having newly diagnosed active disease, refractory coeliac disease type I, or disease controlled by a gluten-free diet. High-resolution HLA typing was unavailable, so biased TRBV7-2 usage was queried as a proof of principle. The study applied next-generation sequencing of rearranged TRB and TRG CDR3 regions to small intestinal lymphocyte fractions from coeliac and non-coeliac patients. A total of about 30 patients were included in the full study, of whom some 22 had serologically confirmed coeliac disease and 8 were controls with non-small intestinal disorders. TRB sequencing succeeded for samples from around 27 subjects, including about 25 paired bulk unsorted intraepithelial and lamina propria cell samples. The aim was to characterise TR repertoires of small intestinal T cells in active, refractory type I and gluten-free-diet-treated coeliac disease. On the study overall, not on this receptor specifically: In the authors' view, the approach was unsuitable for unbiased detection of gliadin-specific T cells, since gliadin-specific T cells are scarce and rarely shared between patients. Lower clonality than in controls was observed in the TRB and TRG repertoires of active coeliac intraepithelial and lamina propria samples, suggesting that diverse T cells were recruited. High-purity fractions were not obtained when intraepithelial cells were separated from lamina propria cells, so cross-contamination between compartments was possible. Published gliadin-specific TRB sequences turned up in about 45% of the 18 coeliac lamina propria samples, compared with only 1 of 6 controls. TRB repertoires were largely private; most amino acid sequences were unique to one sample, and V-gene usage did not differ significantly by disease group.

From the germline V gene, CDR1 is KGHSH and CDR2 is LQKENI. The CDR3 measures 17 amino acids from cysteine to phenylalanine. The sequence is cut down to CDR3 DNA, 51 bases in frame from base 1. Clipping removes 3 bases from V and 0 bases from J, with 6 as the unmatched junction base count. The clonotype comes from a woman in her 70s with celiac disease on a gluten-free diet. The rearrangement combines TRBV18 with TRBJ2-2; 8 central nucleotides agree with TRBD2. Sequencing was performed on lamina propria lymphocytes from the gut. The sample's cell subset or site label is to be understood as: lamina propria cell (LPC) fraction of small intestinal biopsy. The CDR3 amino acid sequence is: CASSPIGTRTNTGELFF. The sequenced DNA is TGTGCCAGCTCACCGATTGGGACTAGAACGAACACCGGGGAGCTGTTTTTT. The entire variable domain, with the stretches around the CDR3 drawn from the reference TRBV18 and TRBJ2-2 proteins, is NAGVMQNPRHLVRRRGQEARLRCSPMKGHSHVYWYRQLPEEGLKFMVYLQKENIIDESGMPKERFSAEFPKEGPSILRIQQVVRGDSAAYFCASSPIGTRTNTGELFFGEGSRLTVL.